Listed below are T cell receptor beta chains from one sample, sequenced in a study of cytomegalovirus exposure and HLA in healthy donors. Clones were sequenced by immunoSEQ multiplex PCR, and TCRdb holds only the in-frame ones, with some missing. The sample consists of around 130,000 clones, 85% to 90% of them appearing once. Sample: PBMCs. The source of these receptors is a man aged 25 to 45 in good health and CMV-seronegative. The CDR3 runs from the conserved cysteine through the conserved F or W. D genes are given only for firm matches. Only part of the rows carry a size: once, few, many, or a class if the clone is expanded.

size: once; J: TRBJ1-5; D: TRBD1; V: TRBV10-1; DNA: TGCGCCAGCAGTGAGCCGTTAGGGACAGGGGATGGGAGCAATCAGCCCCAGCATTTT; CDR3: CASSEPLGTGDGSNQPQHF
size: .; J: TRBJ1-6; D: TRBD1; V: TRBV5-6; DNA: TGTGCCAGCACCTACAGGGGGTACTCCTATAATTCACCCCTCCACTTT; CDR3: CASTYRGYSYNSPLHF
size: .; J: TRBJ1-1; D: TRBD1; V: TRBV7-2; DNA: TGTGCCAGCAGCTTAGGGACAGGGTGGACTGAAGCTTTCTTT; CDR3: CASSLGTGWTEAFF
size: .; J: TRBJ2-5; D: TRBD1; V: TRBV5-6; DNA: TGTGCCAGCAGCTTGGTCGACAGGGGGCCTCAAGAGACCCAGTACTTC; CDR3: CASSLVDRGPQETQYF
size: .; J: TRBJ1-2; D: .; V: TRBV5-1; DNA: TGCGCCAGCAGCCTGAACTCAGGGGAGGGCTACACCTTC; CDR3: CASSLNSGEGYTF
size: .; J: TRBJ1-2; D: TRBD1; V: TRBV5-1; DNA: TGCGCCAGCAGCTCCGGCGAAGGACAGGGGACCGGGTGGTTAGGCTACACCTTC; CDR3: CASSSGEGQGTGWLGYTF
size: .; J: TRBJ2-7; D: TRBD2; V: TRBV9; DNA: TGTGCCAGCAGCCCCTTGGCCGGGGAAGCGGGGGGCCGTACCTACGAGCAGTACTTC; CDR3: CASSPLAGEAGGRTYEQYF
size: .; J: TRBJ1-2; D: TRBD1; V: TRBV6-5; DNA: TGTGCCAGCAGTCAGGACAGGGGATATGGCTACACCTTC; CDR3: CASSQDRGYGYTF
size: .; J: TRBJ1-1; D: .; V: TRBV7-9; DNA: TGTGCCAGCAGCCCGGGCCACCCAGGGATGGATGAAGCTTTCTTT; CDR3: CASSPGHPGMDEAFF
size: .; J: TRBJ2-5; D: TRBD2; V: TRBV5-1; DNA: TGCGCCAGCAGCCCAAGTCGGGGGGAAGAGACCCAGTACTTC; CDR3: CASSPSRGEETQYF
size: few; J: TRBJ2-2; D: TRBD1; V: TRBV6-5; DNA: TGTGCCAGCAGCCCGACAGGGGAAGTTGGGGAGCTGTTTTTT; CDR3: CASSPTGEVGELFF
size: .; J: TRBJ2-1; D: TRBD1; V: TRBV5-4; DNA: TGTGCCAGCAGCTTGGTTCGGGTGGCAGGGGGCTCCTACAATGAGCAGTTCTTC; CDR3: CASSLVRVAGGSYNEQFF
size: .; J: TRBJ2-7; D: .; V: TRBV5-4; DNA: TGTGCCAGCAGCTTGGGACAGGGGAAACTAGCGAGCGAGCAGTACTTC; CDR3: CASSLGQGKLASEQYF
size: once; J: TRBJ2-1; D: TRBD1; V: TRBV15; DNA: TGTGCCACCAGCAGAGACCCACAGGGGCGGGCGGGCAATGAGCAGTTCTTC; CDR3: CATSRDPQGRAGNEQFF
size: .; J: TRBJ1-6; D: .; V: TRBV7-9; DNA: TGTGCCAGCAGCTTAGTCCTTGCCTATAATTCACCCCTCCACTTT; CDR3: CASSLVLAYNSPLHF
size: .; J: TRBJ1-6; D: .; V: TRBV5-8; DNA: TGTGCCAGCAGCCCTTCAGGGCAAAATTCACCCCTCCACTTT; CDR3: CASSPSGQNSPLHF
size: .; J: TRBJ1-1; D: TRBD1; V: TRBV9; DNA: TGTGCCAGCAGCGTAGCCCCCACAGGGGGCACTGAAGCTTTCTTT; CDR3: CASSVAPTGGTEAFF
size: .; J: TRBJ1-3; D: .; V: TRBV18; DNA: TGTGCCAGCTCACCGTTGGGAACAGGTGGAAACACCATATATTTT; CDR3: CASSPLGTGGNTIYF
size: .; J: TRBJ1-4; D: .; V: TRBV28; DNA: TGTGCCAGCAGCCCAGGGATAGGGGCGACTAATGAAAAACTGTTTTTT; CDR3: CASSPGIGATNEKLFF
size: .; J: TRBJ2-1; D: .; V: TRBV19; DNA: TGTGCCTCCGAGGGGGAAGGGGCCTTTAATGAGCAGTTCTTC; CDR3: CASEGEGAFNEQFF
size: .; J: TRBJ2-7; D: TRBD1; V: TRBV28; DNA: TGTGCCAGCACCTCCGAAAGACAGGGCCCGAGCTCCTACGAGCAGTACTTC; CDR3: CASTSERQGPSSYEQYF
size: .; J: TRBJ2-2; D: TRBD1; V: TRBV7-3; DNA: TGTGCCAGCAGCTTAAGGGGACAGGGCCTTTTGGGCGGGGAGCTGTTTTTT; CDR3: CASSLRGQGLLGGELFF
size: .; J: TRBJ2-1; D: TRBD2; V: TRBV7-6; DNA: TGTGCCAGCAGCCACGGGGGGAACTACAATGAGCAGTTCTTC; CDR3: CASSHGGNYNEQFF
size: .; J: TRBJ2-3; D: .; V: TRBV9; DNA: TGTGCCAGCAGCGACTACTTGAATACGCAGTATTTT; CDR3: CASSDYLNTQYF
size: .; J: TRBJ2-7; D: TRBD1; V: TRBV11-2; DNA: TGTGCCAGCAGCCGGGGGACAGGGCTTCTCTACGAGCAGTACTTC; CDR3: CASSRGTGLLYEQYF
size: .; J: TRBJ1-2; D: .; V: TRBV4-1; DNA: TGCGCCAGCAGCCAGGATCCCGGGGGGACCTATGGCTACACCTTC; CDR3: CASSQDPGGTYGYTF
size: .; J: TRBJ2-1; D: TRBD1; V: TRBV6-5; DNA: TGTGCCAGCAGTTACGACAGGGGAGCCTACAATGAGCAGTTCTTC; CDR3: CASSYDRGAYNEQFF
size: few; J: TRBJ1-2; D: TRBD1; V: TRBV7-6; DNA: TGTGCCAGCAGCTTCGACAGGGGGAACTATGGCTACACCTTC; CDR3: CASSFDRGNYGYTF
size: .; J: TRBJ1-3; D: .; V: TRBV6-5; DNA: TGTGCCAGCAGCTTCGGAAACACCATATATTTT; CDR3: CASSFGNTIYF
size: few; J: TRBJ2-7; D: TRBD1; V: TRBV27; DNA: TGTGCCAGCAGTTTCGGGACAGGGGTCGAGCAGTACTTC; CDR3: CASSFGTGVEQYF
size: once; J: TRBJ2-7; D: .; V: TRBV27; DNA: TGTGCCAGCAGTTCTTTACTAGGAAACTCTGTATACGAGCAGTACTTC; CDR3: CASSSLLGNSVYEQYF
size: .; J: TRBJ2-5; D: .; V: TRBV5-1; DNA: TGCGCCAGCAGCTTGGTACTGACAGGCCTTGAAGAGACCCAGTACTTC; CDR3: CASSLVLTGLEETQYF
size: .; J: TRBJ1-6; D: .; V: TRBV27; DNA: TGTGCCAGCAGTTTAGAGGGGTGGGGGGTTAATTCACCCCTCCACTTT; CDR3: CASSLEGWGVNSPLHF
size: .; J: TRBJ1-1; D: .; V: TRBV4-2; DNA: TGTGCCAGCAGCCAAGAGGGGGGAGGCACTGAAGCTTTCTTT; CDR3: CASSQEGGGTEAFF
size: .; J: TRBJ1-3; D: .; V: TRBV7-2; DNA: TGTGCCAGCAGTTTATACGGGGTGGGAGGAAACACCATATATTTT; CDR3: CASSLYGVGGNTIYF